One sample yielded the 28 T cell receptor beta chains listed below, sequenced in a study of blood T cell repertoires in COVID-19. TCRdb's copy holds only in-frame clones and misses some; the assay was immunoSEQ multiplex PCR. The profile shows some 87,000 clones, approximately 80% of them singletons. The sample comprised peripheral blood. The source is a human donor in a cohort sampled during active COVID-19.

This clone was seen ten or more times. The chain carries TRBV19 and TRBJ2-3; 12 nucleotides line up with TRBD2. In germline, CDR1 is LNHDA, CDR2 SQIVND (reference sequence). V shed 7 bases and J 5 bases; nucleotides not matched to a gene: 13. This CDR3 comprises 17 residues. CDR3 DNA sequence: TGTGCCAGTACCCACGGACTAGCGGGAAAGCGGGGAGATACGCAGTATTTT. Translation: CASTHGLAGKRGDTQYF. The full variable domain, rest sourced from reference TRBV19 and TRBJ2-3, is DGGITQSPKYLFRKEGQNVTLSCEQNLNHDAMYWYRQDPGQGLRLIYYSQIVNDFQKGDIAEGYSVSREKKESFPLTVTSAQKNPTAFYLCASTHGLAGKRGDTQYFGPGTRLTVL.

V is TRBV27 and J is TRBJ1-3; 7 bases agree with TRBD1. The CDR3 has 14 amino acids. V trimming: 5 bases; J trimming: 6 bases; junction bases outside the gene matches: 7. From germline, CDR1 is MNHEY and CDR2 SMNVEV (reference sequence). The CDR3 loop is CASSLHRGANTIYF. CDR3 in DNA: TGTGCCAGCAGTCTCCACAGGGGAGCAAACACCATATATTTT.

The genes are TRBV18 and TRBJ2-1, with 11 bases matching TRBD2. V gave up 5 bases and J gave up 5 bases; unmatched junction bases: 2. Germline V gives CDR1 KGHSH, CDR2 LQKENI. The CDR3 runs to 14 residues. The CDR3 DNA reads TGTGCCAGCTCAGATAGCGGGAGGGACAATGAGCAGTTCTTC. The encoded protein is CASSDSGRDNEQFF.

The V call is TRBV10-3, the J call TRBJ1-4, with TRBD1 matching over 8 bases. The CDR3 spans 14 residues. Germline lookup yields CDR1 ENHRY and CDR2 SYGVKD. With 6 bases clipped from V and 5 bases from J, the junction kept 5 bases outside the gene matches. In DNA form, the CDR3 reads TGTGCCATCAGCCGACAGGGGCAGAATGAAAAACTGTTTTTT. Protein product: CAISRQGQNEKLFF.

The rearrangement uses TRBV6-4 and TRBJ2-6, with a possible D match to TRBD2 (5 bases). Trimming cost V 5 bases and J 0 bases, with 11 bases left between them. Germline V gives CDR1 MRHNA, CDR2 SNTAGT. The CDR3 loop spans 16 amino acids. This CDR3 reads CASSKAGSSGANVLTF. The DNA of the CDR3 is TGTGCCAGCAGTAAGGCGGGTTCCTCTGGGGCCAACGTCCTGACTTTC.

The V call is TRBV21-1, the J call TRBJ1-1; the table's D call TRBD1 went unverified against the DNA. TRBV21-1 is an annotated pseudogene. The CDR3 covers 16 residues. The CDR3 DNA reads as TGTGCCAGCAGCAACCTCCAGTGTGGGCTCAACACTGAAGCTTTCTTT. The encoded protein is CASSNLQCGLNTEAFF.

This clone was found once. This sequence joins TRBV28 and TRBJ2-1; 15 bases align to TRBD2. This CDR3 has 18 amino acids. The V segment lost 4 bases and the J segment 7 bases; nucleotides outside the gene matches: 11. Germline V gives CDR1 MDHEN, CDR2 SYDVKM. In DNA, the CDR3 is TGTGCCAGCAGTTCCCGGACTAGCGGGAGGGGTCGATTTAATGAGCAGTTCTTC. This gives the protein CASSSRTSGRGRFNEQFF.

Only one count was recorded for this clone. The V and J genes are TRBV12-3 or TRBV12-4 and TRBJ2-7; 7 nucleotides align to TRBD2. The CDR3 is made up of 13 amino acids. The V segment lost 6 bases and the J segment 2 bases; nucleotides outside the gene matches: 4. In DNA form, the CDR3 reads TGTGCCAGCAGCCTAGCGGCTACCTACGAGCAGTACTTC. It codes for CASSLAATYEQYF.

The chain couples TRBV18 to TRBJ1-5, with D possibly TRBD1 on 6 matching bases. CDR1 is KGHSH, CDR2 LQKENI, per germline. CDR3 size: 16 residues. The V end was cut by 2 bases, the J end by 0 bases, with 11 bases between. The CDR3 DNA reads TGTGCCAGCTCACCATACCCAGGGGATAGCAATCAGCCCCAGCATTTT. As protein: CASSPYPGDSNQPQHF.

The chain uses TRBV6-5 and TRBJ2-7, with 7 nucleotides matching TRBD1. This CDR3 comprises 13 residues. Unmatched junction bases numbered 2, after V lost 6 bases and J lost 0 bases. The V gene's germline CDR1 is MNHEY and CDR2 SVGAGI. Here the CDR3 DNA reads TGTGCCAGCAGGGACAGGAGCTCCTACGAGCAGTACTTC. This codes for CASRDRSSYEQYF.

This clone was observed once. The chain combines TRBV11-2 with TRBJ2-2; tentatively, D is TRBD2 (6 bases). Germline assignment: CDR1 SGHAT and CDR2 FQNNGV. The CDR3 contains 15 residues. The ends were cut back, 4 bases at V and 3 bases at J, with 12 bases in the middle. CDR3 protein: CASSSGDSDTGELFF. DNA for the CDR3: TGTGCCAGCAGCTCGGGGGATTCGGACACCGGGGAGCTGTTTTTT.

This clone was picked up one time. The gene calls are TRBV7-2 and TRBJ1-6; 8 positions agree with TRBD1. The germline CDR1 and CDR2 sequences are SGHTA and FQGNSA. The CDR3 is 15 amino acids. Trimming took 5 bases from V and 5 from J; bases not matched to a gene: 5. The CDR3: CASSPGQGNNSPLHF. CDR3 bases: TGTGCCAGCAGCCCAGGACAGGGAAATAATTCACCCCTCCACTTT. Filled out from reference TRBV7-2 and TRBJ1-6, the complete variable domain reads GAGVSQSPSNKVTEKGKDVELRCDPISGHTALYWYRQSLGQGLEFLIYFQGNSAPDKSGLPSDRFSAERTGGSVSTLTIQRTQQEDSAVYLCASSPGQGNNSPLHFGNGTRLTVT.

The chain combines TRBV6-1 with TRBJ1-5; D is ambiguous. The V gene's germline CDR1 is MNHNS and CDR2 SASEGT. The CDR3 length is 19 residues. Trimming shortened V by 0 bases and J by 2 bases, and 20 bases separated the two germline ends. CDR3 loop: CASSEAPSQVSAGNQPQHF. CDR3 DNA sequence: TGTGCCAGCAGTGAAGCCCCTTCCCAGGTTTCAGCGGGCAATCAGCCCCAGCATTTT.

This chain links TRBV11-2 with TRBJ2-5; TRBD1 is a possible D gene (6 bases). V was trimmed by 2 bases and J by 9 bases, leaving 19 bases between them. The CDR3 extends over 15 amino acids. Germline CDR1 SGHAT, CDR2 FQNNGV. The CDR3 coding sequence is TGTGCCAGCAGCTTATATGAGGGGGTTGAGGGGGCCCAGTACTTC. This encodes CASSLYEGVEGAQYF.

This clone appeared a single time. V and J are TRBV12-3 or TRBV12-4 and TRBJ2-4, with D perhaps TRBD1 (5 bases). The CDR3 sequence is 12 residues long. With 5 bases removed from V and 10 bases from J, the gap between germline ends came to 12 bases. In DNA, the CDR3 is TGTGCCAGCAGTCCCAGGGCAGGGATTCAGTACTTC. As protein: CASSPRAGIQYF.

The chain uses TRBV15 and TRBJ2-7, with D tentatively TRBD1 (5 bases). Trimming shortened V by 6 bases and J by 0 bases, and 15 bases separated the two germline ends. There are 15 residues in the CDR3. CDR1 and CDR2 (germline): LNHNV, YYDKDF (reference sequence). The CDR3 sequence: CATSTIRGNSYEQYF. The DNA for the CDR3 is TGTGCCACCAGTACAATAAGGGGTAACTCCTACGAGCAGTACTTC.

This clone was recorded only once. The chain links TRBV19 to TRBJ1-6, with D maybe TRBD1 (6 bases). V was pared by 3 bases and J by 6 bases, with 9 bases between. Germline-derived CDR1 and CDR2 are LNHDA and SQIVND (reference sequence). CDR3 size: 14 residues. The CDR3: CASSIWGLNSPLHF. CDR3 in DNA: TGTGCCAGTAGTATCTGGGGGCTTAATTCACCCCTCCACTTT.

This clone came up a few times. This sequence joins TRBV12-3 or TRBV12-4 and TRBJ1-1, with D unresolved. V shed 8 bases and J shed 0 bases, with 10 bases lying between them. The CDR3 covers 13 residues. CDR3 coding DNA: TGTGCCAGCGGACTGAGAATGAACACTGAAGCTTTCTTT. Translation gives CASGLRMNTEAFF.

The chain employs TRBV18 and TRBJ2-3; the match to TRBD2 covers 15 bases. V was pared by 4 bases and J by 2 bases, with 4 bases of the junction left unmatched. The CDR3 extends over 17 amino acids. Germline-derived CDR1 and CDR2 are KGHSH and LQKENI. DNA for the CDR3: TGTGCCAGCTCACAAAGGACTAGCGGGGGGGACACAGATACGCAGTATTTT. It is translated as CASSQRTSGGDTDTQYF.

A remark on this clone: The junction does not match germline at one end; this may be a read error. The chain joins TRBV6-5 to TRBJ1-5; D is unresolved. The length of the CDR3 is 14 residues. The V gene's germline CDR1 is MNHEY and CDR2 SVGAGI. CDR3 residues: CASSHSESNQPQHF. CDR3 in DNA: TGTGCCAGCAGTCACTCGGAGAGCAATCAGCCCCAGCATTTT.

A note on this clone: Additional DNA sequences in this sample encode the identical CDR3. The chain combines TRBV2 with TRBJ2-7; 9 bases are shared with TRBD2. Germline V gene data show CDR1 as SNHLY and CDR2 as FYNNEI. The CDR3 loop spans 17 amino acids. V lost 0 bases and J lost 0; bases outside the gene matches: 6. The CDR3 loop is CASSEAGLALSSYEQYF. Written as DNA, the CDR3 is TGTGCCAGCAGTGAAGCGGGACTAGCCTTGAGCTCCTACGAGCAGTACTTC.

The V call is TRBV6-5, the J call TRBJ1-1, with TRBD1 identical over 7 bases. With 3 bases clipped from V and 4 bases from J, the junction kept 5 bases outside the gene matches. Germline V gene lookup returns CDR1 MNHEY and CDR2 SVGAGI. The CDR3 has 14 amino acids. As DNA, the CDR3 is TGTGCCAGCAGTTATGTCAGGGGGGCCACTGAAGCTTTCTTT. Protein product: CASSYVRGATEAFF.

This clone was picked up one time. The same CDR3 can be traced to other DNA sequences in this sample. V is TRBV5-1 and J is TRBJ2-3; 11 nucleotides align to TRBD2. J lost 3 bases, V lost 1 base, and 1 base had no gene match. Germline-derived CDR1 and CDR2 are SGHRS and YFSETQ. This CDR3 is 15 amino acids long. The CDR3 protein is CASSLTSGSTDTQYF. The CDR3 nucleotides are TGCGCCAGCAGCTTGACTAGCGGGAGTACAGATACGCAGTATTTT.

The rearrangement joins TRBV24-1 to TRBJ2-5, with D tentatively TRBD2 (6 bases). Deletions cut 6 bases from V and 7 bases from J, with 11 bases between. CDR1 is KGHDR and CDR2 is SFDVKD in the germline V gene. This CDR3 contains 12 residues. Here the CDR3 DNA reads TGTGCCACCAGTCGGGGGATCGGGACCCAGTACTTC. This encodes CATSRGIGTQYF.

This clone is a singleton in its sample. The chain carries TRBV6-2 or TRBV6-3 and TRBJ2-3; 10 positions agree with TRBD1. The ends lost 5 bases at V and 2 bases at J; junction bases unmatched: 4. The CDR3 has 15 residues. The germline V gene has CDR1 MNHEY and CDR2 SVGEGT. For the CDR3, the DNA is TGTGCCAGCAGTAGACAGGGGGCGAACACAGATACGCAGTATTTT. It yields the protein CASSRQGANTDTQYF.

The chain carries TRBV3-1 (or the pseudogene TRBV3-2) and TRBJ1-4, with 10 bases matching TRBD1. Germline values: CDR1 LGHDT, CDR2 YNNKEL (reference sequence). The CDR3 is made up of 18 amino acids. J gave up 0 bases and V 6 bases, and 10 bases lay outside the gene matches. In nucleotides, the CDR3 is TGTGCCAGCAGAAACGCCGGGACAGGGGATGCAACTAATGAAAAACTGTTTTTT. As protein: CASRNAGTGDATNEKLFF.

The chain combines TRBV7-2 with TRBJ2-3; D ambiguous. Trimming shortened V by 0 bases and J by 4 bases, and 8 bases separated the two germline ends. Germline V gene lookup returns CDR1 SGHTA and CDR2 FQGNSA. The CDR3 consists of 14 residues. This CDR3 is CASSLALRADTQYF. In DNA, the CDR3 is TGTGCCAGCAGCTTAGCGTTGAGAGCAGATACGCAGTATTTT.

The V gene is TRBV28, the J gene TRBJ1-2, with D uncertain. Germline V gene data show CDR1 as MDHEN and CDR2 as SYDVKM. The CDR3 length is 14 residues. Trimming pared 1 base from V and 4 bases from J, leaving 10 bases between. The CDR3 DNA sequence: TGTGCCAGCAGTTTATCGCGGTCCCCCTATGGCTACACCTTC. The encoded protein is CASSLSRSPYGYTF.